These T cell receptor beta chains were read from a single sample in a study of blood T cell repertoires in COVID-19. Libraries were prepared by immunoSEQ multiplex PCR; TCRdb keeps only in-frame clonotypes and omits some of them. Of over 250,000 clones detected, around nine tenths appear once; the ten largest clones hold 2% to 2.5%. The specimen sequenced was PBMCs or T cells enriched from blood (not recorded which). These TCRs come from a woman aged 60-75 years in a cohort exposed to, infected with or recovered from COVID-19 (not recorded which). Both conserved end residues are part of each CDR3. A D gene is named only where the DNA matches it firmly. Some rows mark clone size as missing; the rest say once, few, many or name a class of expanded clone.

V	D	J	size	DNA	CDR3
TRBV28	NA	TRBJ1-3	NA	TGTGCCAGCAGGGACAGAGTCGGAAACACCATATATTTT	CASRDRVGNTIYF
TRBV7-2	NA	TRBJ2-7	NA	TGTGCCAGCAGCTTATCCGGGGGCTACGAGCAGTACTTC	CASSLSGGYEQYF
TRBV7-9	NA	TRBJ1-3	NA	TGTGCCAGCAGCTTAGCCGGTGGAAACACCATATATTTT	CASSLAGGNTIYF
TRBV12-5	NA	TRBJ2-1	NA	TGTGCTAGTGGTTTGGTGGGCAGGGGGGCCGACAATGAGCAGTTCTTC	CASGLVGRGADNEQFF
TRBV3-1/TRBV3-2	TRBD1	TRBJ1-5	NA	TGTGCCAGCAGCCAAGCAGGGGGCGCATATCAGCCCCAGCATTTT	CASSQAGGAYQPQHF
TRBV19	TRBD1	TRBJ1-5	NA	TGTGCCAGTACCGTTCGGGGACAGGGGGCCCGAAATCAGCCCCAGCATTTT	CASTVRGQGARNQPQHF
TRBV10-2	TRBD2	TRBJ2-1	once	TGCGCCAGCAACCCCGGGACTAGCGGCTACAATGAGCAGTTCTTC	CASNPGTSGYNEQFF
TRBV6-1	NA	TRBJ1-4	NA	TGTGCCAGCAGTGAAGGGTACATATATGAAAAACTGTTTTTT	CASSEGYIYEKLFF
TRBV29-1	TRBD1	TRBJ1-1	NA	TGCAGCGTCAGTACAGGGGGGAAAGAAGCTTTCTTT	CSVSTGGKEAFF
TRBV5-4	TRBD1	TRBJ1-6	NA	TGTGCCAGCAGCTTGAGTCAGGGGGATTCACCCCTCCACTTT	CASSLSQGDSPLHF
TRBV28	TRBD1	TRBJ2-1	few	TGTGCCAGCAACGGACAGGGAAGTCGGCCCAATGAGCAGTTCTTC	CASNGQGSRPNEQFF
TRBV15	TRBD2	TRBJ2-7	NA	TGTGCCACCAGCAGAGATAAGGGTAGCGGGAGGGCCAACGAGCAGTACTTC	CATSRDKGSGRANEQYF
TRBV28	TRBD2	TRBJ2-4	NA	TGTGCCACTAGCCGGGGAGGGCCTCTAGCCAAAAACATTCAGTACTTC	CATSRGGPLAKNIQYF
TRBV6-5	NA	TRBJ1-1	once	TGTGCCAGCGGACGTGGGACAATGAACACTGAAGCTTTCTTT	CASGRGTMNTEAFF
TRBV6-5	TRBD1	TRBJ1-2	NA	TGTGCCAGCAGTTACCCCGGGACAGGGTTAGGCGGCTACACCTTC	CASSYPGTGLGGYTF
TRBV5-8	TRBD1	TRBJ1-2	NA	TGTGCCAGCAGGTGGACACCGGGACAGAACTATGGCTACACCTTC	CASRWTPGQNYGYTF
TRBV27	TRBD1	TRBJ1-2	NA	TGTGCCAGCAGCCGGGACAGGGTAGGCTATGGCTACACCTTC	CASSRDRVGYGYTF
TRBV28	TRBD1	TRBJ2-3	NA	TGTGCCAGCAGTTTAAAGCAGGGGGCACGGGATACGCAGTATTTT	CASSLKQGARDTQYF
TRBV7-8	NA	TRBJ2-7	NA	TGTGCCAGCAGCCGGTCTTACGAGCAGTACTTC	CASSRSYEQYF